The present entry profiles one T cell receptor (beta chain) with its context. It lacks a known antigen. Per-base quality was not reported, and no clone a single base away is much larger than it. This entry is derived from a study of CD8+CD57+ T cells in acquired aplastic anemia (dated by TCRdb to 2016 to 2019). Some background on the complete study: Extracted DNA from sorted CD4+ and CD8+ cells averaged about 3.4 ug, ranging from roughly 0.17 to 27.4 ug. For healthy donor samples, the average read count was around 10 million for CD4+ cells and 11 million to 13 million for CD8+ cells.

In the study, sorted CD4+ and CD8+ blood T cells from patients with severe aplastic anemia and from healthy subjects underwent deep sequencing of TCR repertoires. Ficoll-Paque density gradient centrifugation was used to isolate peripheral blood mononuclear cells. Before DNA was extracted, CD4+ and CD8+ T cells were sorted using either FACS or magnetic beads. Profiling of TCR beta VDJ combinations and CDR3 sequences used genomic DNA as the template. An Illumina HiSeq 2000 was the platform used for TCR repertoire sequencing. Per the original workflow: TRBV/TRBJ rearrangement plots, CDR3 size and DJ length profiles, and Simpson's diversity index were used to evaluate the repertoires. The most abundant DNA sequence in the deep sequencing data was taken as the immunodominant clone. CDR3 amino acid sequences were checked for sharing between subjects and were compared against published repertoires and the VDJdb database. TCRdb reran the public reads through fastp at Q25 and MiXCR, keeping productive beta chains. Each CDR3 protein appears once, grouped with its most common genes and DNA. V and J calls and clone size were set by TCRdb, not the authors. A total of roughly 180,000 distinct CDR3 sequences appear in this sample, just over 45% of them only once. The ten most abundant clones make up under 3% of the sample.

General conclusions and limits of the study: Between patients and healthy controls, no significant difference in CD8+ Simpson's diversity was found (P=0.060). Around 30 CD8+ CDR3 sequences were found in both patients and controls but appeared to be highly expressed in patients and within the immunodominant clones of the patients.

The sample consisted of sorted CD4+, CD8+, or CD8+CD57+ T cells (not recorded which) from PBMCs. The origin of this receptor is a human donor in good health.

The sequenced DNA is TGTGCCAGCTCACCACAAAAGGGGCCACCCCTCCACTTT. The encoded protein is CASSPQKGPPLHF. Here the chain combines TRBV18 and TRBJ1-6; TRBD1 is perhaps the D gene, given 5 matching bases. Trimming takes 1 base from V and 11 bases from J, and the germline ends sit 9 bases apart. Inclusive of the bounding cysteine and phenylalanine, the CDR3 is 13 residues long. Just CDR3 DNA is preserved here, 39 bases in frame from base 1. Via the germline V gene, CDR1 is KGHSH and CDR2 LQKENI.